A selection of T cell receptor beta chains follows, all from one sample in a study of T cells in Graves' hyperthyroidism and ophthalmopathy. TCRdb passed the multiplex PCR reads through MiXCR, listing each CDR3 protein once. The sample has about 560,000 distinct CDR3 sequences, over 15% seen once. The material sequenced was blood. Receptor source: a woman between 18 and 29 years old with Graves' hyperthyroidism. Each CDR3 is given with its conserved first and last residue. Each record gives: CDR3 DNA, CDR3 protein, clone size, J gene, D gene, V gene. A D gene is named only where the DNA matches it firmly. Clone sizes are given selectively: once, few, many, or a class where the clone is expanded.

CDR3nt: TGCGCCAGCAGCGGTGGTCTAGCGGGCTCCTACAATGAGCAGTTCTTC
CDR3aa: CASSGGLAGSYNEQFF
abundance: many
j_gene: TRBJ2-1
d_gene: TRBD2
v_gene: TRBV5-1

CDR3nt: TGCAGTGCTATCAGGGCCTCTTCCTACGAGCAGTACTTC
CDR3aa: CSAIRASSYEQYF
abundance: few
j_gene: TRBJ2-7
d_gene: NA
v_gene: TRBV20-1

CDR3nt: TGTGCCAGCAGCCCCCAGCAGACAGGGGGCGAGAAAGCTAACTATGGCTACACCTTC
CDR3aa: CASSPQQTGGEKANYGYTF
abundance: many
j_gene: TRBJ1-2
d_gene: TRBD1
v_gene: TRBV11-2

CDR3nt: TGTGCCACCAGTTACTCGAGGGCGGGCTATGGCTACACCTTC
CDR3aa: CATSYSRAGYGYTF
abundance: once
j_gene: TRBJ1-2
d_gene: NA
v_gene: TRBV15

CDR3nt: TGTGCCACCAGCTTTGACTTACGTGCGGTATACGAGCAGTACTTC
CDR3aa: CATSFDLRAVYEQYF
abundance: many
j_gene: TRBJ2-7
d_gene: NA
v_gene: TRBV15

CDR3nt: TGTGCCAGCAGTACCAACCCCGGGACTAGCCTCGGCGGGGAGCTGTTTTTT
CDR3aa: CASSTNPGTSLGGELFF
abundance: few
j_gene: TRBJ2-2
d_gene: TRBD2
v_gene: TRBV7-9

CDR3nt: TGCGCCAGCAGCGTACATCTAGCGGGAGTGCTCGAGCAGTACTTC
CDR3aa: CASSVHLAGVLEQYF
abundance: few
j_gene: TRBJ2-7
d_gene: TRBD2
v_gene: TRBV5-1

CDR3nt: TGTGCCAGCAGTGAACAATTGGAGACCCAGTACTTC
CDR3aa: CASSEQLETQYF
abundance: few
j_gene: TRBJ2-5
d_gene: NA
v_gene: TRBV25-1

CDR3nt: TGTGCCAGCAGTGACGATAGCGGGGGCTTCGGGGAGCTGTTTTTT
CDR3aa: CASSDDSGGFGELFF
abundance: once
j_gene: TRBJ2-2
d_gene: TRBD2
v_gene: TRBV2

CDR3nt: TGTGCCAGCAGCCCAGACAGGGCGGAGCAGTACTTC
CDR3aa: CASSPDRAEQYF
abundance: NA
j_gene: TRBJ2-7
d_gene: TRBD1
v_gene: TRBV14

CDR3nt: TGTGCCAGCAGCCTTGCCCTGGAAGAGCAGTACTTC
CDR3aa: CASSLALEEQYF
abundance: NA
j_gene: TRBJ2-7
d_gene: NA
v_gene: TRBV7-9

CDR3nt: TGTGCCAGCAGCGTAGAGGGGCGGGGCCTCACCGGGGAGCTGTTTTTT
CDR3aa: CASSVEGRGLTGELFF
abundance: NA
j_gene: TRBJ2-2
d_gene: NA
v_gene: TRBV9

CDR3nt: TGTGCCAGCAGGAGGAGGGAGGATTTCCCCGGGGGCACTGAAGCTTTCTTT
CDR3aa: CASRRREDFPGGTEAFF
abundance: NA
j_gene: TRBJ1-1
d_gene: NA
v_gene: TRBV6-2/TRBV6-3

CDR3nt: TGTGCCATCAGTGACTCGACGGTCCCCCCCCCCTATGGCTACACCTTC
CDR3aa: CAISDSTVPPPYGYTF
abundance: few
j_gene: TRBJ1-2
d_gene: NA
v_gene: TRBV10-3

CDR3nt: TGTGCCAGCAATGGCCAGGTCGCTTTGGGCTACACCTTC
CDR3aa: CASNGQVALGYTF
abundance: many
j_gene: TRBJ1-2
d_gene: NA
v_gene: TRBV6-2/TRBV6-3

CDR3nt: TGTGCCAGCACCTATCTCCCGGGGGGCACTGAAGCTTTCTTT
CDR3aa: CASTYLPGGTEAFF
abundance: few
j_gene: TRBJ1-1
d_gene: NA
v_gene: TRBV27

CDR3nt: TGTGCCAGCAGTTTTGGACAGGGGAACGCTGAAGCTTTCTTT
CDR3aa: CASSFGQGNAEAFF
abundance: many
j_gene: TRBJ1-1
d_gene: TRBD1
v_gene: TRBV12-3/TRBV12-4

CDR3nt: TGTGCCTGGACCCTAGAAGGGAACGGCTACACCTTC
CDR3aa: CAWTLEGNGYTF
abundance: many
j_gene: TRBJ1-2
d_gene: NA
v_gene: TRBV30

CDR3nt: TGCGCCAGCAGCTTGGTAGGCCTAGCGGGCGACTACAATGAGCAGTTCTTC
CDR3aa: CASSLVGLAGDYNEQFF
abundance: NA
j_gene: TRBJ2-1
d_gene: TRBD2
v_gene: TRBV5-1

CDR3nt: TGCAGTGCCCGGACAGGGTTTTATCAGCCCCAGCATTTT
CDR3aa: CSARTGFYQPQHF
abundance: many
j_gene: TRBJ1-5
d_gene: TRBD1
v_gene: TRBV20-1

CDR3nt: TGCAGCGTTTGGAACACCGGGGAGCTGTTTTTT
CDR3aa: CSVWNTGELFF
abundance: NA
j_gene: TRBJ2-2
d_gene: NA
v_gene: TRBV29-1

CDR3nt: TGTGCCAGCAGCTCCCAGTCCCTGGGGAGGGGGCATGGCTACACCTTC
CDR3aa: CASSSQSLGRGHGYTF
abundance: many
j_gene: TRBJ1-2
d_gene: TRBD1
v_gene: TRBV11-2

CDR3nt: TGTGCCAGCAGCGTAAGAAGCGGGGACTACAATGAGCAGTTCTTC
CDR3aa: CASSVRSGDYNEQFF
abundance: NA
j_gene: TRBJ2-1
d_gene: TRBD2
v_gene: TRBV9

CDR3nt: TGTGCCACCTCAGGGGGCAGGATGCCGAACACTGAAGCTTTCTTT
CDR3aa: CATSGGRMPNTEAFF
abundance: many
j_gene: TRBJ1-1
d_gene: TRBD1
v_gene: TRBV12-3/TRBV12-4

CDR3nt: TGCAGATTGTTTGGGACAGGGCCTTTCTACGAGCAGTACTTC
CDR3aa: CRLFGTGPFYEQYF
abundance: few
j_gene: TRBJ2-7
d_gene: TRBD1
v_gene: TRBV20-1

CDR3nt: TGTGCCAGCAGCCAAGACCGATCGAGGGGGAGGGACTACAATGAGCAGTTCTTC
CDR3aa: CASSQDRSRGRDYNEQFF
abundance: many
j_gene: TRBJ2-1
d_gene: NA
v_gene: TRBV7-8

CDR3nt: TGCAGCGTTGGGCCCGGGACAGTAGAGACCCAGTACTTC
CDR3aa: CSVGPGTVETQYF
abundance: NA
j_gene: TRBJ2-5
d_gene: TRBD1
v_gene: TRBV29-1

CDR3nt: TGTGCCAGCAGTCTGGGACGGAGAGTTTTTAGCAATCAGCCCCAGCATTTT
CDR3aa: CASSLGRRVFSNQPQHF
abundance: many
j_gene: TRBJ1-5
d_gene: NA
v_gene: TRBV12-3/TRBV12-4

CDR3nt: TGCGCCAGCAGCGGAGTTATAACCGGGGAGCTGTTTTTT
CDR3aa: CASSGVITGELFF
abundance: NA
j_gene: TRBJ2-2
d_gene: NA
v_gene: TRBV5-1

CDR3nt: TGCAGCGGGGTGGAGACTAGCCCCTACAATGAGCAGTTCTTC
CDR3aa: CSGVETSPYNEQFF
abundance: NA
j_gene: TRBJ2-1
d_gene: TRBD2
v_gene: TRBV29-1

CDR3nt: TGCGCCAGCAGCTTGGAGGCAATCGGGGCTGAAGCTTTCTTT
CDR3aa: CASSLEAIGAEAFF
abundance: many
j_gene: TRBJ1-1
d_gene: NA
v_gene: TRBV5-1

CDR3nt: TGCAGCGTTCAAGGACTAAGTTACAATGAGCAGTTCTTC
CDR3aa: CSVQGLSYNEQFF
abundance: NA
j_gene: TRBJ2-1
d_gene: NA
v_gene: TRBV29-1

CDR3nt: TGTGCCAGCAGCTTAGATCGGGCCGGTTTCTTCGACACCATATATTTT
CDR3aa: CASSLDRAGFFDTIYF
abundance: many
j_gene: TRBJ1-3
d_gene: NA
v_gene: TRBV11-2

CDR3nt: TGTGCCAGCAGCGGTGGCAGGGACACCGGGGAGCTGTTTTTT
CDR3aa: CASSGGRDTGELFF
abundance: many
j_gene: TRBJ2-2
d_gene: NA
v_gene: TRBV6-1

CDR3nt: TGCAGTGCACAGGGACAGACGGACACTGAAGCTTTCTTT
CDR3aa: CSAQGQTDTEAFF
abundance: many
j_gene: TRBJ1-1
d_gene: TRBD1
v_gene: TRBV20-1

CDR3nt: TGTGCCAGGCCACAGTCGCTTAATGAAAAACTGTTTTTT
CDR3aa: CARPQSLNEKLFF
abundance: few
j_gene: TRBJ1-4
d_gene: NA
v_gene: TRBV6-1

CDR3nt: TGTGCCAGCAGTTTGGCCGAGGCATCCGATGAGCAGTTCTTC
CDR3aa: CASSLAEASDEQFF
abundance: NA
j_gene: TRBJ2-1
d_gene: NA
v_gene: TRBV27

CDR3nt: TGCAGTGCTAGAGCCTCCTTTCGCAGGGTCGAAGGGAACACCGGGGAGCTGTTTTTT
CDR3aa: CSARASFRRVEGNTGELFF
abundance: NA
j_gene: TRBJ2-2
d_gene: NA
v_gene: TRBV20-1

CDR3nt: TGTGCCAGCGGTTGGGACAGCTTGCGTCCAGACTATGGCTACACCTTC
CDR3aa: CASGWDSLRPDYGYTF
abundance: NA
j_gene: TRBJ1-2
d_gene: TRBD1
v_gene: TRBV6-5

CDR3nt: TGTGCCAGCAGCCAAGATGGATTGGCGCGACAAGAAAAACTGTTTTTT
CDR3aa: CASSQDGLARQEKLFF
abundance: few
j_gene: TRBJ1-4
d_gene: NA
v_gene: TRBV4-2

CDR3nt: TGTGCCAGCAGGGACAGCTTGAACACTGAAGCTTTCTTT
CDR3aa: CASRDSLNTEAFF
abundance: NA
j_gene: TRBJ1-1
d_gene: NA
v_gene: TRBV6-1

CDR3nt: TGTGCCAGCAGCTTAGCGGGGGGTAGCGGGGGCTATGAGCAGTTCTTC
CDR3aa: CASSLAGGSGGYEQFF
abundance: many
j_gene: TRBJ2-1
d_gene: TRBD2
v_gene: TRBV7-8

CDR3nt: TGTGCCACCAGTGTAACATCCACGGGCACAGATACGCAGTATTTT
CDR3aa: CATSVTSTGTDTQYF
abundance: many
j_gene: TRBJ2-3
d_gene: NA
v_gene: TRBV24-1

CDR3nt: TGTGCCAGCAGCTTCCGGAGTGGTAACTATGGCTACACCTTC
CDR3aa: CASSFRSGNYGYTF
abundance: many
j_gene: TRBJ1-2
d_gene: NA
v_gene: TRBV11-1

CDR3nt: TGTGCCAGCAGCTTGGCAGGGGGCTACGAGCCGTACTTC
CDR3aa: CASSLAGGYEPYF
abundance: once
j_gene: TRBJ2-7
d_gene: TRBD1
v_gene: TRBV5-4

CDR3nt: TGCGCCAGCAGTCGGACTAGCGGGAGGTCTACCTACGAGCAGTACTTC
CDR3aa: CASSRTSGRSTYEQYF
abundance: many
j_gene: TRBJ2-7
d_gene: TRBD2
v_gene: TRBV4-1

CDR3nt: TGTGCCAGCAGCTTATCTAGGACAGGGGTTGGCTACACCTTC
CDR3aa: CASSLSRTGVGYTF
abundance: many
j_gene: TRBJ1-2
d_gene: TRBD1
v_gene: TRBV7-2

CDR3nt: TGTGCCAGCAGCCTGGGCGGCGGGAGAAGTTCCTACGAGCAGTACTTC
CDR3aa: CASSLGGGRSSYEQYF
abundance: few
j_gene: TRBJ2-7
d_gene: TRBD2
v_gene: TRBV5-8

CDR3nt: TGTGCCAGCAGTTACTCGTTAAGGGAAGCGGTGAACACTGAAGCTTTCTTT
CDR3aa: CASSYSLREAVNTEAFF
abundance: many
j_gene: TRBJ1-1
d_gene: NA
v_gene: TRBV6-2/TRBV6-3

CDR3nt: TGCGCCAGCGGGGGGACTAGCGGGAGGTTAGATACGCAGTATTTT
CDR3aa: CASGGTSGRLDTQYF
abundance: many
j_gene: TRBJ2-3
d_gene: TRBD2
v_gene: TRBV10-2

CDR3nt: TGTGCCAGCAGTGGGACAGGGCTTTTCAATCAGCCCCAGCATTTT
CDR3aa: CASSGTGLFNQPQHF
abundance: NA
j_gene: TRBJ1-5
d_gene: TRBD1
v_gene: TRBV2

CDR3nt: TGTGCCAGCAGCCAAGATGAAGGAGGGCGAGCTTTCTTT
CDR3aa: CASSQDEGGRAFF
abundance: few
j_gene: TRBJ1-1
d_gene: NA
v_gene: TRBV4-2

CDR3nt: TGTGCCAGCAGTGTGGAACAGGATAGCAATCAGCCCCAGCATTTT
CDR3aa: CASSVEQDSNQPQHF
abundance: many
j_gene: TRBJ1-5
d_gene: NA
v_gene: TRBV2